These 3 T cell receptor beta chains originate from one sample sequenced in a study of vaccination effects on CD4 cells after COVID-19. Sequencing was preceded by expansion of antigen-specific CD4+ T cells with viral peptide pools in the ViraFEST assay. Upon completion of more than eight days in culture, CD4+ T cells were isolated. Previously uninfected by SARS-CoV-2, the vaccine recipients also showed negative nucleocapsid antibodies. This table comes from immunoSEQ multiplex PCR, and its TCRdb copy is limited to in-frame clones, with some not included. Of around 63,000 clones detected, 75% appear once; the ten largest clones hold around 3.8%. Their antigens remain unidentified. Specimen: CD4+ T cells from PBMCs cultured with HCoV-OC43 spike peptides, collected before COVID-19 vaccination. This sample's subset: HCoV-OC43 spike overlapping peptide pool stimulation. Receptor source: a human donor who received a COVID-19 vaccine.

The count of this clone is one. The CDR3 DNA follows: TGCGCCAGCAGCTTGGGAGTAGGGGGCAGCTACGAGCAGTACGTC. Encoded protein: CASSLGVGGSYEQYV. V gene TRBV5-1 combines with J gene TRBJ2-7; 7 bases match TRBD1. The CDR3 loop spans 15 amino acids. V lost 0 bases and J lost 3; bases outside the gene matches: 6. The germline V gene has CDR1 SGHRS and CDR2 YFSETQ.

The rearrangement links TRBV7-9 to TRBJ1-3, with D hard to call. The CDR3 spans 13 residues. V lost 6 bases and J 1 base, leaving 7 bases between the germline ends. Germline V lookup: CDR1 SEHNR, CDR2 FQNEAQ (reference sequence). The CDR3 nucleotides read TGTGCCAGCAGAAGCAGTTCTGGAAACACCATATATTTT. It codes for CASRSSSGNTIYF.

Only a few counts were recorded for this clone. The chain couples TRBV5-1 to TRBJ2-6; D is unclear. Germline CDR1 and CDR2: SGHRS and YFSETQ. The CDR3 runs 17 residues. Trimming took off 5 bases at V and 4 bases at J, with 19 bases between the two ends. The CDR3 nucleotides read TGCGCCAGCAGAAGGATCCCCACCTCTTCCGGGGCCAACGTCCTGACTTTC. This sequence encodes CASRRIPTSSGANVLTF.